These 32 T cell receptor beta chains originate from one sample sequenced in a study of blood T cell repertoires in COVID-19. Sequencing used immunoSEQ multiplex PCR; TCRdb keeps in-frame clones, though not all of them. The sample holds about 180,000 clones; roughly 85% are singletons and the top ten take 7.5% to 10%. The sequenced sample was peripheral blood. The source of these receptors is a man aged 50-60 years with active or convalescent COVID-19.

The CDR3 loop is CASSRGGAGETQYF. Written as DNA, the CDR3 is TGTGCCAGCAGCCGCGGGGGGGCGGGGGAGACCCAGTACTTC. V is TRBV6-2 or TRBV6-3 and J is TRBJ2-5, with TRBD2 matching 9 bases. Germline loops: CDR1 MNHEY, CDR2 SVGEGT. The J segment lost 5 bases and the V segment lost 6 bases, leaving 7 bases of the junction unmatched. This CDR3 contains 14 residues.

The chain joins TRBV6-2 or TRBV6-3 to TRBJ1-5; no definite D call. Trimming shortened V by 6 bases and J by 7 bases, and 13 bases separated the two germline ends. In germline, CDR1 is MNHEY, CDR2 SVGEGT. The CDR3 extends over 13 amino acids. For the CDR3, the DNA is TGTGCCAGCAGCCCCGTCCAGGTCCAGCCCCAGCATTTT. This encodes CASSPVQVQPQHF.

This chain joins TRBV4-2 and TRBJ2-4, with TRBD2 identical over 11 bases. From germline, CDR1 is LGHNA and CDR2 YNFKEQ. There are 18 residues in the CDR3. Trimming took 2 bases from V and 2 from J; bases not matched to a gene: 8. The CDR3 is CASSQQLIAGGPKNIQYF. The CDR3 DNA follows: TGTGCCAGCAGCCAACAGCTAATAGCGGGAGGGCCCAAAAACATTCAGTACTTC.

The gene calls are TRBV2 and TRBJ2-7, with a possible D match to TRBD2 (5 bases). Germline CDR1 reads SNHLY; CDR2 reads FYNNEI. Trimming took 6 bases from V and 3 from J, leaving 15 bases between them. The CDR3 spans 14 residues. The CDR3 bases are TGTGCCAGCAGGGACTCCCTAAGAATCTACGAGCAGTACTTC. Translation: CASRDSLRIYEQYF.

The chain recombines TRBV4-2 with TRBJ1-5, with D perhaps TRBD1 (5 bases). The germline V gene encodes CDR1 LGHNA and CDR2 YNFKEQ. Trimming stripped 0 bases from V and 2 bases from J, with 14 bases between. CDR3 length: 17 residues. The CDR3 DNA reads TGTGCCAGCAGCCAAGAGTCAGGGCCTACTGGCAATCAGCCCCAGCATTTT. It is translated as CASSQESGPTGNQPQHF.

The chain has TRBV7-2 and TRBJ1-5, with D maybe TRBD1 (5 bases). Germline-derived CDR1 and CDR2 are SGHTA and FQGNSA. V dropped 5 bases and J dropped 6 bases, with 14 bases sitting between them. The CDR3 has 14 residues. CDR3 amino acids: CASSPDNEAQPQHF. The DNA of the CDR3 is TGTGCCAGCAGCCCGGACAACGAAGCTCAGCCCCAGCATTTT.

The sample holds one count of this clone. The rearrangement links TRBV29-1 to TRBJ1-2; unclear D gene. Trimming took 4 bases from V and 5 from J, leaving 8 bases between them. The CDR3 loop spans 11 amino acids. Looked up from germline, CDR1 is SQVTM and CDR2 is ANQGSEA. CDR3 in amino acids: CSVGPPYGYTF. Written as DNA, the CDR3 is TGCAGCGTTGGTCCCCCGTATGGCTACACCTTC.

This clone was found a few times. The chain's CDR3 is CASSDRASGTDEQFF. The CDR3 bases are TGTGCCAGCAGTGACAGGGCTAGCGGGACGGATGAGCAGTTCTTC. This chain links TRBV2 with TRBJ2-1; 9 nucleotides agree with TRBD2. The CDR3 is made up of 15 amino acids. V was pared by 3 bases and J by 8 bases, with 8 bases of the junction left unmatched. Per germline, CDR1 SNHLY and CDR2 FYNNEI.

V and J are TRBV3-1 (or the pseudogene TRBV3-2) and TRBJ1-5, with D perhaps TRBD1 (6 bases). The CDR3 loop spans 15 amino acids. The V end lost 0 bases, the J end lost 6 bases, and 12 bases lay between the germline ends. CDR1 is LGHDT, CDR2 YNNKEL, per germline (reference sequence). For the CDR3, the DNA is TGTGCCAGCAGCCAAGATGGCGGGGGGGCTCAGCCCCAGCATTTT. Translated: CASSQDGGGAQPQHF.

There are a few counts of this clone. The chain joins TRBV5-1 to TRBJ1-3; D remains unclear. The CDR3 extends over 14 amino acids. Germline CDR1 and CDR2: SGHRS and YFSETQ. Trimming shortened V by 4 bases and J by 1 base, and 9 bases separated the two germline ends. The CDR3 loop is CASSVRESGNTIYF. In nucleotides, the CDR3 is TGCGCCAGCAGCGTACGGGAATCTGGAAACACCATATATTTT.

The V call is TRBV6-2 or TRBV6-3, the J call TRBJ2-6; 8 positions match TRBD1. The CDR3 extends over 17 amino acids. V was clipped by 5 bases and J by 2 bases; unmatched bases: 8. CDR1 is MNHEY, CDR2 SVGEGT, per germline. DNA for the CDR3: TGTGCCAGCAGTGACGGACAGGGAGAGCCTGGGGCCAACGTCCTGACTTTC. Translation gives CASSDGQGEPGANVLTF.

This clone came up a few times. This chain uses TRBV6-5 with TRBJ2-1; possible D gene TRBD1, 6 bases. The CDR3 is made up of 13 amino acids. Germline values: CDR1 MNHEY, CDR2 SVGAGI. The germline V and J ends were trimmed by 5 bases and 7 bases, with 12 bases remaining between them. DNA for the CDR3: TGTGCCAGCAGTAGAACAGGGTTGAATGAGCAGTTCTTC. It translates to CASSRTGLNEQFF.

CDR3 in amino acids: CASLATYEREKLFF. The CDR3 DNA follows: TGTGCCAGCCTTGCCACCTATGAGAGGGAAAAACTGTTTTTT. The gene calls are TRBV6-5 and TRBJ1-4; D uncertain. V dropped 8 bases and J dropped 8 bases, with 18 bases sitting between them. The V gene's germline CDR1 is MNHEY and CDR2 SVGAGI. The CDR3 is 14 residues long.

The V and J genes are TRBV6-5 and TRBJ1-1, with D uncertain. This CDR3 contains 15 residues. CDR1 and CDR2 (germline): MNHEY, SVGAGI. Trimming stripped 4 bases from V and 5 bases from J, with 17 bases between. The CDR3, as DNA: TGTGCCAGCAGTTCCCCATTGCCGAAAGCTACTGAAGCTTTCTTT. Translation: CASSSPLPKATEAFF.

This sequence joins TRBV4-3 and TRBJ1-2, with D possibly TRBD1 on 6 matching bases. Trimming took 1 base from V and 3 from J, leaving 6 bases between them. Germline loops: CDR1 LGHNA, CDR2 YSLEER. This CDR3 region has 13 residues. CDR3 in DNA: TGCGCCAGCAGCCAAGGGACAGACTATGGCTACACCTTC. Its protein is CASSQGTDYGYTF.

CDR3 bases: TGTGCCAGCAGTGCGAGTAACAGGGGACGTAGGACTAATGAAAAACTGTTTTTT. Encoded protein: CASSASNRGRRTNEKLFF. The chain carries TRBV6-1 and TRBJ1-4, with 7 nucleotides matching TRBD1. CDR3 length equals 18 residues. Unmatched junction bases numbered 13, after V lost 4 bases and J lost 2 bases. From germline, CDR1 is MNHNS and CDR2 SASEGT.

The gene calls are TRBV15 and TRBJ2-7; D not resolved. CDR3 size: 14 residues. V was clipped by 0 bases and J by 6 bases, with 12 bases between them. CDR1 and CDR2 from the germline V gene are LNHNV and YYDKDF (reference sequence). CDR3 DNA: TGTGCCACCAGCAGAGATAATGCTAGAGTCGAGCAGTACTTC. This translates into CATSRDNARVEQYF.

This clone was counted a few times. The rearrangement links TRBV19 to TRBJ1-4, with D perhaps TRBD1 (6 bases). This CDR3 comprises 15 residues. V dropped 6 bases and J dropped 8 bases, with 19 bases sitting between them. Germline values: CDR1 LNHDA, CDR2 SQIVND (reference sequence). The CDR3 loop is CASRQGTSRREKLFF. The DNA of the CDR3 is TGTGCCAGTAGACAAGGGACAAGTAGGAGGGAAAAACTGTTTTTT.

The chain combines TRBV14 with TRBJ1-3, with TRBD1 matching 8 bases. V was clipped by 0 bases and J by 0 bases; unmatched bases: 10. This CDR3 has 19 amino acids. Germline assignment: CDR1 SGHDN and CDR2 FVKESK. CDR3 amino acids: CASSQDWQGALSSGNTIYF. The CDR3 DNA is TGTGCCAGCAGCCAAGATTGGCAGGGGGCTCTTTCCTCTGGAAACACCATATATTTT.

This chain uses TRBV5-1 with TRBJ1-2; weak D call: TRBD1 (6 bases). The CDR3 is 13 residues long. Germline-derived CDR1 and CDR2 are SGHRS and YFSETQ. The V gene lost 2 bases and the J gene lost 8 bases, with 13 bases spanning the gap. The CDR3 region is CASSFDRSGGYTF. The CDR3 DNA reads as TGCGCCAGCAGCTTCGACAGGTCTGGGGGCTACACCTTC.

CDR3 DNA: TGCAGCGTTCGGGTGACAGGCGCCGTGGGGGAGCAGTACTTC. This sequence encodes CSVRVTGAVGEQYF. This chain uses TRBV29-1 with TRBJ2-7, with D maybe TRBD1 (6 bases). V was trimmed by 5 bases and J by 7 bases, leaving 21 bases between them. CDR3 length equals 14 residues. Looked up from germline, CDR1 is SQVTM and CDR2 is ANQGSEA.

This rearrangement joins TRBV14 to TRBJ1-1, with 9 bases lining up with TRBD1. The V segment lost 2 bases and the J segment 9 bases; nucleotides outside the gene matches: 7. Germline V CDR1 and CDR2: SGHDN, FVKESK. The CDR3 runs to 14 residues. The CDR3 region is CASSQQGQGSKAFF. CDR3 bases: TGTGCCAGCAGCCAACAGGGACAGGGCAGTAAAGCTTTCTTT.

The chain employs TRBV5-1 and TRBJ2-5; TRBD2 matches 9 bases. Germline V gene lookup returns CDR1 SGHRS and CDR2 YFSETQ. The V and J ends lost 6 bases and 0 bases, in that order; junction bases with no gene match: 9. The CDR3 is made up of 16 amino acids. The CDR3 sequence: CASNSAPSGNQETQYF. The CDR3 coding sequence is TGCGCCAGCAACTCGGCGCCTAGCGGGAACCAAGAGACCCAGTACTTC.

On this clone: Other DNA variants within this sample encode the same CDR3. The chain has TRBV5-1 and TRBJ1-3; D remains unclear. This CDR3 has 16 amino acids. V shed 0 bases and J shed 2 bases, with 12 bases lying between them. Germline V CDR1 and CDR2: SGHRS, YFSETQ. CDR3 sequence reads: CASSLEGGIAGNTIYF. The CDR3 nucleotides read TGCGCCAGCAGCTTGGAAGGAGGGATAGCTGGAAACACCATATATTTT.

This clone has only one observation. Written as DNA, the CDR3 is TGTGCCAGCAGCTTGGGACCCGGGACATCCTTAGAAAAACTGTTTTTT. Amino acid sequence: CASSLGPGTSLEKLFF. The rearrangement joins TRBV5-4 to TRBJ1-4, with D maybe TRBD1 (6 bases). Germline assignment: CDR1 SGHNT and CDR2 YYREEE (reference sequence). CDR3 size: 16 residues. The V gene lost 0 bases and the J gene lost 8 bases, with 17 bases spanning the gap.

CDR3 nucleotides: TGTGCCAGCTCACCCAGCGGGAGGAGTGGCGAGCAGTACTTC. Protein product: CASSPSGRSGEQYF. The chain joins TRBV18 to TRBJ2-7, with 9 nucleotides matching TRBD2. V trimming: 3 bases; J trimming: 6 bases; junction bases outside the gene matches: 6. Germline CDR1 reads KGHSH; CDR2 reads LQKENI. The CDR3 has 14 amino acids.

The chain joins TRBV11-2 to TRBJ2-7, with a tentative D call TRBD1 (5 bases). V lost 0 bases, J lost 5 bases, and 11 bases lay in between. CDR1 and CDR2 from the germline V gene are SGHAT and FQNNGV. The CDR3 has 14 residues. For the CDR3, the DNA is TGTGCCAGCAGCTTAGAACCAGGGTTCCACGAGCAGTACTTC. Its translation: CASSLEPGFHEQYF.

The V and J genes are TRBV4-2 and TRBJ2-7, with 11 bases that match TRBD1. In germline, CDR1 is LGHNA, CDR2 YNFKEQ. Germline trimming cut 4 bases from V and 6 bases from J; bases unmatched to any gene: 8. The CDR3 runs 15 residues. Here the CDR3 reads CASSPPGTGGFEQYF. For the CDR3, the DNA is TGTGCCAGCAGCCCCCCCGGGACAGGGGGTTTCGAGCAGTACTTC.

The table lists this clone with a few counts. The chain combines TRBV29-1 with TRBJ1-5, with D unresolved. The V gene's germline CDR1 is SQVTM and CDR2 ANQGSEA. The CDR3 sequence is 12 residues long. Trimming stripped 4 bases from V and 3 bases from J, with 7 bases between. CDR3 sequence: CSVGAPNQPQHF. The CDR3, as DNA: TGCAGCGTTGGGGCTCCCAATCAGCCCCAGCATTTT.

This clone has a handful of counts. This sequence joins TRBV11-2 and TRBJ1-2, with D possibly matching TRBD1 (5 bases). Germline assignment: CDR1 SGHAT and CDR2 FQNNGV. The V end lost 0 bases, the J end lost 5 bases, and 13 bases lay between the germline ends. CDR3 length: 15 residues. The CDR3 region has the DNA TGTGCCAGCAGCTTAGATCTGGGGGGTTCATATGGCTACACCTTC. Its protein is CASSLDLGGSYGYTF.

The CDR3 DNA reads TGTGCCAGCAGCTTAGACCGACAGACGTCTAATGAAAAACTGTTTTTT. It encodes CASSLDRQTSNEKLFF. This rearrangement joins TRBV11-2 to TRBJ1-4, with D possibly being TRBD1 (5 bases). CDR3 length equals 16 residues. With 0 bases removed from V and 3 bases from J, the gap between germline ends came to 11 bases. CDR1 and CDR2 from the germline V gene are SGHAT and FQNNGV. The complete variable domain, with remaining parts taken from reference TRBV11-2 and TRBJ1-4, reads EAGVAQSPRYKIIEKRQSVAFWCNPISGHATLYWYQQILGQGPKLLIQFQNNGVVDDSQLPKDRFSAERLKGVDSTLKIQPAKLEDSAVYLCASSLDRQTSNEKLFFGSGTQLSVL.

This chain uses TRBV11-1 with TRBJ1-2; possible D gene TRBD1, 5 bases. Germline CDR1 is SGHAT and CDR2 is FQDESV (reference sequence). The CDR3 covers 14 residues. The V end lost 3 bases, the J end lost 8 bases, and 16 bases lay between the germline ends. The CDR3: CASSLPTRGGGYTF. Here the CDR3 DNA reads TGTGCCAGCAGCTTGCCGACAAGGGGAGGCGGCTACACCTTC. The variable domain in full, completed from reference TRBV11-1 and TRBJ1-2, reads EAEVAQSPRYKITEKSQAVAFWCDPISGHATLYWYRQILGQGPELLVQFQDESVVDDSQLPKDRFSAERLKGVDSTLKIQPAELGDSAMYLCASSLPTRGGGYTFGSGTRLTVV.